This T cell receptor (beta chain) was obtained from a study of blood T cell repertoires in COVID-19. Study overall: Sites in the United States, Italy and Spain provided acute and convalescent COVID-19 samples. Nucleic acid was either cDNA or gDNA, and it came from T cells, B-cell-depleted T cells, or PBMCs.

Trimming cost V 7 bases and J 10 bases; bases outside gene matches: 14. The germline CDR1 and CDR2 sequences are LGHNT and FRNRAP. The CDR3 extends over 16 amino acids. Original methodology: Quantification of nucleated cells was approximated via reference gene primer amplification. Sequencing used immunoSEQ multiplex PCR; TCRdb keeps in-frame clones, though not all of them. The V and J calls and the clone size are those of that table, but D and trimming were determined from the DNA. The data show around 100,000 clones, around 81% seen once. Sequencing was carried out using peripheral blood. The TCR was taken from a man between 60 and 75 years old with acute or convalescent COVID-19. The chain joins TRBV12-5 to TRBJ1-5, with 12 positions matching TRBD1. The CDR3 region is CASADGTGGPLLPQHF. As DNA, the CDR3 is TGTGCTAGTGCCGACGGGACAGGGGGCCCCCTCTTACCCCAGCATTTT.